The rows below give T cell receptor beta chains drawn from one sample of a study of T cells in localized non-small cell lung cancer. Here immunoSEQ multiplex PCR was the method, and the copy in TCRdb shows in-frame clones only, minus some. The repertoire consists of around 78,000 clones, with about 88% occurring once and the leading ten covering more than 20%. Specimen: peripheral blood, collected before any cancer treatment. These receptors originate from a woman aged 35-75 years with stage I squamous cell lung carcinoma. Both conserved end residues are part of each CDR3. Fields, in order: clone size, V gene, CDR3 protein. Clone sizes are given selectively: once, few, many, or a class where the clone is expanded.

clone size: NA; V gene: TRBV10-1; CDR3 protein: CASSAGDSPLHF
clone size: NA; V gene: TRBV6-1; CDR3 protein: CASSEFGTGNEKLFF
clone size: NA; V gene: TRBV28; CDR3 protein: CASSFQVGAEAFF
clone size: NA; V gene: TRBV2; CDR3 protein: CASNWDSRSNQPQHF
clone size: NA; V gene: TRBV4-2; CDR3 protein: CASSQDSSGGASEQFF
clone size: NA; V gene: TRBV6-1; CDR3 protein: CASSRDRQVETQYF
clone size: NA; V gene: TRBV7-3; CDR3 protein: CASSLTTRGGYTF
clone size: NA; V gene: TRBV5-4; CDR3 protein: CASSLDSLSYTEAFF
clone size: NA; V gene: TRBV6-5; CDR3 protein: CASSYSTGSNTEAFF
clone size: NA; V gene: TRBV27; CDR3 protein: CASSFAGAFQETQYF
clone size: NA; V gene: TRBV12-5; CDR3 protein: CASGPDLGGELFF
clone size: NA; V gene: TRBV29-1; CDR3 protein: CSVGVSSGTEAFF
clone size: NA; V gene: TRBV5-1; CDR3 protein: CASSLAGQRETQYF
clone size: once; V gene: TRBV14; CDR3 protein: CASSQVYVGNRGLYSNQPQHF
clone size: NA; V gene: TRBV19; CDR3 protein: CASSTGGLGYYGYTF
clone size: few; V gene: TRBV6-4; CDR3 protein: CASSGQGTDTQYF
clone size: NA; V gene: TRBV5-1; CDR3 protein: CASSQRGARAYNEQFF
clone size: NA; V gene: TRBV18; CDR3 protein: CASSPMIAADAGNTIYF
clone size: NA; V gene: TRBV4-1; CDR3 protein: CASSQEGASGGFTDTQYF
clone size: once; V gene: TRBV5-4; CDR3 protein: CASSSRRGQYNEQFF
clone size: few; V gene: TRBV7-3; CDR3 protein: CASSLTRGRTDTQYF
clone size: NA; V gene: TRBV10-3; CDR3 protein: CAISESPEDTQYF
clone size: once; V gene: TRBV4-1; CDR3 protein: CASSQGQGEGDEQFF
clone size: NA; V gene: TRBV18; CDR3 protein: CASSPPRQGGVYGYTF
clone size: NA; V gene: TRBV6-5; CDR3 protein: CASRLAIQTGELFF
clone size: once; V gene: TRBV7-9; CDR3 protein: CASSLARDYGYTF
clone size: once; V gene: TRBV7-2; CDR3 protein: CASRPTPGQLTNTGELFF
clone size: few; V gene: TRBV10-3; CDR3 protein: CAISDHRGPGTEAFF
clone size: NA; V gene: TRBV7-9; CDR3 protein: CASSPTGGNTEAFF
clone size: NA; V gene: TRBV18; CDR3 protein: CASSQLRDSYGYTF
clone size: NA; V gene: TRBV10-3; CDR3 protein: CAISEDGENEKLFF
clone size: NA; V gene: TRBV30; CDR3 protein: CAWRKRQGLNEKLFF
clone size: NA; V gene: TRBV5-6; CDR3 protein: CASSSPGLAGNPRVGQFF
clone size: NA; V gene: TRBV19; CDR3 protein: CASSIKAAYSNQPQHF